These 17 T cell receptor beta chains came from one sample sequenced in a study of lymphopenia after photon versus proton radiotherapy. Sequencing was performed with immunoSEQ multiplex PCR; in TCRdb, only in-frame clones are kept and a portion is missing. The table lists around 20,000 clones, about 85% of them singletons. Sequenced material: peripheral blood, taken from a patient treated with proton-based radiotherapy. These receptors were obtained from a man aged 65 to 79 with pancreatic cancer.

The chain uses TRBV7-2 and TRBJ2-4; D might be TRBD2 (5 bases). This CDR3 spans 16 amino acids. V lost 1 base to trimming and J lost 0 bases, with 10 bases between them. In germline, CDR1 is SGHTA, CDR2 FQGNSA. The CDR3: CASSLEVAIAKNIQYF. The CDR3 nucleotides read TGTGCCAGCAGCTTAGAGGTAGCGATAGCCAAAAACATTCAGTACTTC.

The genes are TRBV5-4 and TRBJ2-3, with D unresolved. Germline CDR1 is SGHNT and CDR2 is YYREEE (reference sequence). V shed 4 bases and J shed 6 bases, with 15 bases lying between them. The CDR3 has 14 amino acids. The CDR3 reads CASSPKVPQDTQYF. In DNA form, the CDR3 reads TGTGCCAGCAGCCCGAAGGTTCCCCAGGATACGCAGTATTTT.

The chain carries TRBV27 and TRBJ1-2; D unclear. The CDR3 consists of 15 residues. The germline V gene encodes CDR1 MNHEY and CDR2 SMNVEV (reference sequence). Trimming pared 0 bases from V and 7 bases from J, leaving 15 bases between. CDR3 coding DNA: TGTGCCAGCAGTTTATCGAGGGCAGGTCCCCTTGGCTACACCTTC. The encoded protein is CASSLSRAGPLGYTF.

The rearrangement joins TRBV19 to TRBJ1-2; TRBD1 is a possible D gene (5 bases). Germline CDR1 is LNHDA and CDR2 is SQIVND (reference sequence). The V gene lost 3 bases and the J gene lost 4 bases, with 21 bases spanning the gap. This CDR3 comprises 17 residues. The CDR3 reads CASSIRDRDITSYGYTF. CDR3 sequence (DNA): TGTGCCAGTAGTATTCGGGACCGCGACATCACTAGCTATGGCTACACCTTC.

The V gene is TRBV2, the J gene TRBJ1-3; 9 bases match TRBD1. This CDR3 is built from 14 residues. The V gene end was trimmed by 6 bases and the J gene end by 4 bases; junction bases not matched to a gene: 4. The germline V gene has CDR1 SNHLY and CDR2 FYNNEI. In DNA, the CDR3 is TGTGCCAGCAGCGTACAGGGGGCCGGAAACACCATATATTTT. Its protein is CASSVQGAGNTIYF.

The gene calls are TRBV4-1 and TRBJ2-1; possible D gene TRBD1, 5 bases. V shed 4 bases and J shed 0 bases, with 10 bases lying between them. The germline V gene has CDR1 MGHRA and CDR2 YSYEKL. The CDR3 extends over 15 amino acids. The CDR3 nucleotides read TGCGCCAGCAGCCGGACATTTCCCTCCTACAATGAGCAGTTCTTC. It specifies CASSRTFPSYNEQFF.

The V and J genes are TRBV9 and TRBJ2-1; 9 nucleotides align to TRBD2. Germline CDR1 SGDLS, CDR2 YYNGEE. With V trimmed by 2 bases and J by 12 bases, 3 bases remained unmatched. The CDR3 spans 12 residues. CDR3: CASSVREGPQFF. As DNA, the CDR3 is TGTGCCAGCAGCGTGCGGGAGGGCCCGCAGTTCTTC.

This chain uses TRBV2 with TRBJ2-2, with D possibly being TRBD1 (5 bases). The CDR3 length is 14 residues. Per the germline V gene, CDR1 is SNHLY and CDR2 is FYNNEI. The V end lost 6 bases, the J end lost 6 bases, and 14 bases lay between the germline ends. CDR3 sequence: CASSRQTHAGELFF. Written as DNA, the CDR3 is TGTGCCAGCAGCCGACAGACCCACGCCGGGGAGCTGTTTTTT.

J is TRBJ1-2 and V is TRBV28, with 7 bases that match TRBD1. CDR1 is MDHEN, CDR2 SYDVKM, per germline. The CDR3 length is 15 residues. The V gene end was trimmed by 6 bases and the J gene end by 4 bases; junction bases not matched to a gene: 11. The CDR3 loop is CASRGTDTDSYGYTF. Here the CDR3 DNA reads TGTGCCAGCAGGGGGACAGATACCGATTCCTATGGCTACACCTTC.

V and J are TRBV5-1 and TRBJ1-4; D not certain. Germline CDR1 is SGHRS and CDR2 is YFSETQ. The CDR3 is made up of 15 amino acids. With 0 bases removed from V and 5 bases from J, the gap between germline ends came to 11 bases. CDR3 sequence reads: CASSLEGGKNEKLFF. CDR3 DNA sequence: TGCGCCAGCAGCTTGGAGGGCGGTAAGAATGAAAAACTGTTTTTT.

The chain recombines TRBV7-9 with TRBJ2-7; D not certain. The germline gives CDR1 SEHNR, CDR2 FQNEAQ (reference sequence). The CDR3 has 11 residues. Trimming left V 6 bases short and J 7 bases short, with 10 bases between. CDR3 region: CASSPLREQYF. CDR3 DNA sequence: TGTGCCAGCAGTCCACTCCGAGAGCAGTACTTC.

Written as DNA, the CDR3 is TGTGCCAGCAGCTTTCAGACCGGGTTGAACATTCAGTACTTC. This gives the protein CASSFQTGLNIQYF. The genes are TRBV11-2 and TRBJ2-4, with unresolved D. The CDR3 runs to 14 residues. The V gene's germline CDR1 is SGHAT and CDR2 FQNNGV. V gave up 3 bases and J gave up 7 bases, with 13 bases separating them.

The rearrangement links TRBV9 to TRBJ1-2; a weak D match, TRBD1 (5 bases). Trimming pared 5 bases from V and 9 bases from J, leaving 20 bases between. This CDR3 region has 14 residues. CDR1 is SGDLS and CDR2 is YYNGEE in the germline V gene. The CDR3 reads CASRDDSGLVSYTF. The DNA of the CDR3 is TGTGCCAGCAGGGATGACAGCGGGCTCGTAAGCTACACCTTC.

This clone has a single count. The V call is TRBV5-1, the J call TRBJ1-4; D is unresolved. The CDR3 consists of 14 residues. Germline values: CDR1 SGHRS, CDR2 YFSETQ. V was cut by 4 bases and J by 8 bases, with 15 bases left in between. CDR3 protein: CASSLGPGEEKLFF. The CDR3 coding sequence is TGCGCCAGCAGCCTGGGCCCAGGAGAAGAAAAACTGTTTTTT.

The genes are TRBV6-1 and TRBJ2-2, with D possibly matching TRBD2 (6 bases). CDR3 size: 15 residues. CDR1 is MNHNS and CDR2 is SASEGT in the germline V gene. Trimming cost V 5 bases and J 7 bases, with 17 bases left between them. For the CDR3, the DNA is TGTGCCAGCAGTTCCCTCCTGGGGACTTTCGGGGAGCTGTTTTTT. It encodes CASSSLLGTFGELFF.

The chain recombines TRBV28 with TRBJ2-5; tentatively, D is TRBD1 or TRBD2 (6 bases each). Trimming removed 4 bases at V and 5 bases at J, with 23 bases between. This CDR3 has 17 residues. Germline V gene sequence: CDR1 MDHEN, CDR2 SYDVKM. CDR3 DNA sequence: TGTGCCAGCAGTTCCTACCTGATCGGGGGCCAGAAGGAGACCCAGTACTTC. This codes for CASSSYLIGGQKETQYF.

J is TRBJ2-1 and V is TRBV5-1; 8 bases align to TRBD2. Germline V gene data show CDR1 as SGHRS and CDR2 as YFSETQ. The CDR3 is made up of 14 amino acids. After removal of 4 bases from V and 8 bases from J, the junction contained 8 bases not matched to a gene. The CDR3 here is CASSAGGRLDEQFF. The CDR3 DNA sequence: TGCGCCAGCAGCGCGGGCGGGAGGTTGGATGAGCAGTTCTTC.